The next 32 T cell receptor beta chains were all read from a single sample in a study of T cell repertoires in cytomegalovirus infection. TCRdb independently ran MiXCR on the reads; one entry per CDR3 protein. The sample lists under 150,000 distinct CDR3 sequences; under 35% were seen once. The antigens of these receptors remain unknown. The sequencing used CD8+ T cells from cultured PBMCs, collected from culture after CMV antigen stimulation. The receptors were sampled from a human donor in good health (CMV status not recorded). Some clones in this sample may be carry-over from other donors' samples.

The V gene is TRBV28, the J gene TRBJ2-1, with a tentative D call TRBD1 (5 bases). The V gene's germline CDR1 is MDHEN and CDR2 SYDVKM. Trimming left V 5 bases short and J 5 bases short, with 16 bases between. The CDR3 has 15 residues. DNA for the CDR3: TGTGCCAGCAGTGGGAACAGGAATGCGGACAATGAGCAGTTCTTC. It specifies CASSGNRNADNEQFF.

At least ten counts were recorded for this clonotype. J is TRBJ1-4 and V is TRBV5-1; TRBD1 might be the D (6 bases). V was shortened by 4 bases and J by 6 bases, with 19 bases between the two germline ends. The germline gives CDR1 SGHRS, CDR2 YFSETQ. The CDR3 consists of 16 residues. The CDR3 nucleotides read TGCGCCAGCAGCGCCACAGGGTCCGGGGGAGATGAAAAACTGTTTTTT. Residues: CASSATGSGGDEKLFF.

This clonotype turned up a few times. The chain is built from TRBV12-3 or TRBV12-4 and TRBJ2-1; 8 nucleotides align to TRBD2. The J segment lost 14 bases and the V segment lost 6 bases, leaving 12 bases of the junction unmatched. This CDR3 has 13 amino acids. CDR3 sequence (DNA): TGTGCCAGCAGCTCGGGGGGGGGCCTACCGGAGTTCTTC. Translation gives CASSSGGGLPEFF.

This chain links TRBV6-2 or TRBV6-3 with TRBJ2-2, with 8 bases fitting TRBD1. The CDR3 spans 14 residues. Germline V gene data show CDR1 as MNHEY and CDR2 as SVGEGT. V gave up 7 bases and J gave up 7 bases; unmatched junction bases: 8. The chain's CDR3 is CASILGQGNGELFF. The DNA of the CDR3 is TGTGCCAGCATTCTCGGACAGGGCAACGGGGAGCTGTTTTTT.

The chain carries TRBV9 and TRBJ2-2; D is ambiguous. V shed 0 bases and J shed 4 bases, with 10 bases lying between them. The CDR3 is made up of 15 amino acids. Per the germline V gene, CDR1 is SGDLS and CDR2 is YYNGEE. The CDR3 loop reads CASSVGLDSTGELFF. CDR3 bases: TGTGCCAGCAGCGTAGGTTTAGATAGCACCGGGGAGCTGTTTTTT.

This clonotype was counted a few times. The genes are TRBV20-1 and TRBJ1-5; 7 nucleotides align to TRBD1. CDR1 and CDR2 (germline): DFQATT, SNEGSKA (reference sequence). Germline trimming cut 5 bases from V and 3 bases from J; bases unmatched to any gene: 7. The CDR3 consists of 14 residues. The CDR3 region has the DNA TGCAGTGCTCTCGACAGGGACGTCAATCAGCCCCAGCATTTT. Translation gives CSALDRDVNQPQHF.

This clonotype was counted ten times or more. The chain couples TRBV12-3 or TRBV12-4 to TRBJ1-1; D call uncertain. CDR3 length: 10 residues. The ends were cut back, 3 bases at V and 9 bases at J, with 5 bases in the middle. This chain's CDR3 is CASSFDQAFF. The CDR3 region has the DNA TGTGCCAGCAGTTTTGATCAAGCTTTCTTT.

The chain recombines TRBV7-6 with TRBJ2-7, with no clear D. Trimming took off 0 bases at V and 0 bases at J, with 9 bases between the two ends. Germline V gene lookup returns CDR1 SGHVS and CDR2 FNYEAQ. This CDR3 is built from 15 residues. CDR3: CASSLAPEISYEQYF. For the CDR3, the DNA is TGTGCCAGCAGCTTAGCGCCGGAGATCTCCTACGAGCAGTACTTC.

At least ten counts were recorded for this clonotype. V gene TRBV7-9 combines with J gene TRBJ1-1; tentatively, D is TRBD1 (5 bases). There are 15 residues in the CDR3. Looked up from germline, CDR1 is SEHNR and CDR2 is FQNEAQ (reference sequence). V was clipped by 1 base and J by 5 bases, with 14 bases between them. CDR3 amino acids: CASSLGAGFSTEAFF. CDR3 coding DNA: TGTGCCAGCAGCTTAGGGGCAGGGTTCTCTACTGAAGCTTTCTTT.

This clonotype was found many times. The rearrangement uses TRBV7-6 and TRBJ1-2, with D tentatively TRBD1 (6 bases). The CDR3 has 15 residues. Trimming removed 5 bases at V and 4 bases at J, with 17 bases between. Germline V lookup: CDR1 SGHVS, CDR2 FNYEAQ. CDR3 DNA: TGTGCCAGCAGCCTAACTACAGGGTTCGGCTATGGCTACACCTTC. Translated, it gives CASSLTTGFGYGYTF.

This rearrangement joins TRBV6-8 to TRBJ1-1, with TRBD1 matching 7 bases. With V trimmed by 0 bases and J by 3 bases, 10 bases remained unmatched. The CDR3 loop spans 17 amino acids. Germline lookup yields CDR1 MNHGY and CDR2 SAAAGT. The CDR3 sequence is CASSYSPYLGGYTEAFF. The DNA for the CDR3 is TGTGCCAGCAGTTACTCCCCGTATTTAGGGGGCTACACTGAAGCTTTCTTT.

This clonotype was counted at least ten times. The chain carries TRBV7-8 and TRBJ2-3; tentatively, D is TRBD2 (6 bases). The V and J ends lost 5 bases and 2 bases respectively, with 14 bases between them. Germline-derived CDR1 and CDR2 are SGHVS and FQNEAQ. The CDR3 has 15 amino acids. The CDR3 is CASSPGAGSTDTQYF. The CDR3 nucleotides read TGTGCCAGCAGCCCTGGGGCGGGGTCCACAGATACGCAGTATTTT.

The chain carries TRBV6-1 and TRBJ2-7, with D possibly TRBD1 on 5 matching bases. Germline-derived CDR1 and CDR2 are MNHNS and SASEGT. Trimming removed 1 base at V and 4 bases at J, with 11 bases between. The CDR3 is 14 residues long. DNA of the CDR3: TGTGCCAGCAGTGAAGGTTGGCAGGGATACGAGCAGTACTTC. Amino acid sequence: CASSEGWQGYEQYF.

The chain joins TRBV2 to TRBJ2-6; D may correspond to TRBD1 or TRBD2 (5 bases each). Germline assignment: CDR1 SNHLY and CDR2 FYNNEI. The CDR3 is made up of 17 amino acids. Trimming cost V 10 bases and J 0 bases, with 19 bases left between them. DNA for the CDR3: TGTGCCAACACCAACCGGGACCTTCGCTCTGGGGCCAACGTCCTGACTTTC. It specifies CANTNRDLRSGANVLTF.

The V and J genes are TRBV12-3 or TRBV12-4 and TRBJ1-3; no clear D gene. The ends were cut back, 3 bases at V and 0 bases at J, with 6 bases in the middle. This CDR3 region has 14 residues. The DNA of the CDR3 is TGTGCCAGCAGTTTGAGCAGCTCTGGAAACACCATATATTTT. Protein product: CASSLSSSGNTIYF.

This clonotype was recorded a few times. The chain recombines TRBV20-1 with TRBJ1-2, with no clear D. The germline V and J ends were trimmed by 0 bases and 4 bases, with 6 bases remaining between them. Per the germline V gene, CDR1 is DFQATT and CDR2 is SNEGSKA (reference sequence). The CDR3 consists of 12 residues. CDR3 DNA sequence: TGCAGTGCTAGAGAGGCGTCCTATGGCTACACCTTC. Translating gives CSAREASYGYTF.

The chain is built from TRBV6-6 and TRBJ2-7; 9 bases fit TRBD1. The J segment lost 4 bases and the V segment lost 2 bases, leaving 6 bases of the junction unmatched. The V gene's germline CDR1 is MNHNY and CDR2 SVGAGI (reference sequence). The CDR3 sequence is 15 residues long. Here the CDR3 DNA reads TGTGCCAGCAGTTACCCCCTGGACAGGGGTTACGAGCAGTACTTC. Its protein is CASSYPLDRGYEQYF.

V gene TRBV2 combines with J gene TRBJ2-3, with 9 positions matching TRBD2. J gave up 2 bases and V 2 bases, and 14 bases lay outside the gene matches. This CDR3 is 19 amino acids long. Germline CDR1 reads SNHLY; CDR2 reads FYNNEI. DNA for the CDR3: TGTGCCAGCAGTGAAAGTCTGGGCTTTAGCGGGGGCCCCACAGATACGCAGTATTTT. This codes for CASSESLGFSGGPTDTQYF.

This clonotype has a single count. The V gene is TRBV7-6, the J gene TRBJ1-5, with D possibly TRBD1 on 6 matching bases. Deletions cut 3 bases from V and 9 bases from J, with 15 bases between. This CDR3 has 14 residues. Germline V gene sequence: CDR1 SGHVS, CDR2 FNYEAQ. CDR3 sequence reads: CASSLGAEFSPQHF. The DNA of the CDR3 is TGTGCCAGCAGCTTGGGGGCGGAGTTTTCGCCCCAGCATTTT.

This clonotype was observed at least ten times. The rearrangement uses TRBV15 and TRBJ1-1; D perhaps matches TRBD1 (6 bases). CDR1 and CDR2 from the germline V gene are LNHNV and YYDKDF (reference sequence). V was cut by 0 bases and J by 2 bases, with 10 bases left in between. CDR3 length: 15 amino acids. This chain's CDR3 is CATSRDRGLNTEAFF. In nucleotides, the CDR3 is TGTGCCACCAGCAGAGATCGGGGGCTTAACACTGAAGCTTTCTTT.

This clonotype was seen a few times. The chain employs TRBV20-1 and TRBJ2-7; 8 bases match TRBD2. V was clipped by 4 bases and J by 0 bases; unmatched bases: 11. Germline V lookup: CDR1 DFQATT, CDR2 SNEGSKA (reference sequence). The CDR3 spans 16 residues. CDR3 DNA: TGCAGTGCTACTAATGCCCTTAGCGGGGACTCCTACGAGCAGTACTTC. It encodes CSATNALSGDSYEQYF.

The rearrangement uses TRBV19 and TRBJ2-7; 8 bases match TRBD1. V gave up 11 bases and J gave up 7 bases; unmatched junction bases: 16. This CDR3 region has 14 residues. The germline V gene has CDR1 LNHDA and CDR2 SQIVND (reference sequence). DNA of the CDR3: TGTGCCTCCCAGTCGGGCAGGGGGCTTGGGGAGCAGTACTTC. This gives the protein CASQSGRGLGEQYF. The full variable domain, its missing parts supplied by reference TRBV19 and TRBJ2-7, is DGGITQSPKYLFRKEGQNVTLSCEQNLNHDAMYWYRQDPGQGLRLIYYSQIVNDFQKGDIAEGYSVSREKKESFPLTVTSAQKNPTAFYLCASQSGRGLGEQYFGPGTRLTVT.

This clonotype was detected a few times. V usage is TRBV7-2 and J usage is TRBJ2-6; D perhaps matches TRBD2 (5 bases). Trimming stripped 1 base from V and 0 bases from J, with 7 bases between. This CDR3 has 16 amino acids. Per the germline V gene, CDR1 is SGHTA and CDR2 is FQGNSA. CDR3 DNA: TGTGCCAGCAGCTTAGATGCGGGCTCTGGGGCCAACGTCCTGACTTTC. Protein sequence: CASSLDAGSGANVLTF.

Only a few counts were recorded for this clonotype. In DNA, the CDR3 is TGCGCCAGCAGCCAAGATCTCTTTATAGTGGCCGTGGACACTGAAGCTTTCTTT. It is translated as CASSQDLFIVAVDTEAFF. The chain recombines TRBV4-1 with TRBJ1-1; D gene ambiguous. V was cut by 0 bases and J by 3 bases, with 20 bases left in between. This CDR3 is 18 amino acids long. Germline CDR1 and CDR2: MGHRA and YSYEKL.

Only a few counts were recorded for this clonotype. This chain joins TRBV20-1 and TRBJ1-2; 7 nucleotides align to TRBD1. Germline V CDR1 and CDR2: DFQATT, SNEGSKA (reference sequence). The CDR3 consists of 18 residues. Trimming removed 3 bases from V and 4 bases from J; junction bases left unmatched: 20. The CDR3 nucleotides read TGCAGTGCTAGCCGGCCGACAGGGTTAACTTCTACCCCCTATGGCTACACCTTC. Protein: CSASRPTGLTSTPYGYTF.

This clonotype has only a few counts. The chain links TRBV6-5 to TRBJ2-2; no clear D gene. The V end was cut by 0 bases, the J end by 6 bases, with 8 bases between. CDR1 and CDR2 from the germline V gene are MNHEY and SVGAGI. The CDR3 is 14 amino acids. The CDR3, as DNA: TGTGCCAGCAGTTACTCGGTCAACCCCGGGGAGCTGTTTTTT. This gives the protein CASSYSVNPGELFF.

This clonotype has a handful of counts. The rearrangement uses TRBV6-6 and TRBJ2-7; D possibly uses TRBD1 or TRBD2 (5 bases each). With 0 bases removed from V and 2 bases from J, the gap between germline ends came to 17 bases. This CDR3 has 17 residues. Germline V gene data show CDR1 as MNHNY and CDR2 as SVGAGI (reference sequence). The CDR3 here is CASSYSVLGPKTYEQYF. CDR3 nucleotides: TGTGCCAGCAGTTACTCGGTTTTGGGACCGAAAACCTACGAGCAGTACTTC.

This clonotype has a handful of counts. The chain is built from TRBV5-6 and TRBJ2-7, with D possibly TRBD1 on 5 matching bases. The V gene lost 3 bases and the J gene lost 3 bases, with 13 bases spanning the gap. The CDR3 extends over 14 amino acids. Germline V gives CDR1 SGHDT, CDR2 YYEEEE. The CDR3 region has the DNA TGTGCCAGCAGCTCCACAGGCCTTATCTACGAGCAGTACTTC. Its protein is CASSSTGLIYEQYF.

The V gene is TRBV5-6, the J gene TRBJ1-2; tentative D call: TRBD1 (6 bases). The CDR3 covers 17 residues. CDR1 and CDR2 (germline): SGHDT, YYEEEE. Trimming cost V 0 bases and J 0 bases, with 15 bases left between them. CDR3 nucleotide sequence: TGTGCCAGCAGCTTGGGGACGGCGGGGGCAGCTAACTATGGCTACACCTTC. Translation: CASSLGTAGAANYGYTF.

This chain joins TRBV11-2 and TRBJ2-2; 12 nucleotides agree with TRBD1. Germline V gene lookup returns CDR1 SGHAT and CDR2 FQNNGV. This CDR3 has 16 residues. Losses at the gene ends were 3 bases for V and 5 bases for J; bases not matched to a gene: 4. The CDR3: CASSLGTGGLTGELFF. The CDR3 DNA reads TGTGCCAGCAGCTTGGGGACAGGGGGCTTAACCGGGGAGCTGTTTTTT.

This chain uses TRBV6-5 with TRBJ2-3; the D is unclear. This CDR3 is 15 amino acids long. Trimming took off 2 bases at V and 6 bases at J, with 15 bases between the two ends. CDR1 is MNHEY and CDR2 is SVGAGI in the germline V gene. As DNA, the CDR3 is TGTGCCAGCAGTTACGATTCCGGATCCGCGGATACGCAGTATTTT. This encodes CASSYDSGSADTQYF.

The chain carries TRBV19 and TRBJ1-1; D gene unclear. The CDR3 length is 12 residues. Trimming left V 5 bases short and J 1 base short, with 5 bases between. The germline V gene encodes CDR1 LNHDA and CDR2 SQIVND (reference sequence). The CDR3: CASSFTNTEAFF. The CDR3, as DNA: TGTGCCAGTAGTTTCACGAACACTGAAGCTTTCTTT.